Listed below are T cell receptor beta chains from one sample, sequenced in a study of OX40 agonist ivuxolimab in advanced cancers. Generated by immunoSEQ multiplex PCR, the TCRdb table keeps only in-frame clones and is missing some. The sample shows 60,000 to 75,000 clones, 88% of them seen only once. Specimen: CD4+ or CD8+ T cells sorted from blood, collected in a trial of the OX40 agonist ivuxolimab. The receptors derive from an adult with an advanced solid tumor such as melanoma, head and neck, liver or kidney cancer. CDR3s include the opening cysteine and the closing phenylalanine or tryptophan. A D gene is named only where the DNA matches it firmly. Rows give clone size only sometimes, using once, few, many, or a class for an expanded clone.

v_gene	len	j_gene	abundance	d_gene	CDR3nt	CDR3aa
TRBV19	13	TRBJ2-2	-	-	TGTGCCAGTAGATACGGGAACACCGGGGAGCTGTTTTTT	CASRYGNTGELFF
TRBV11-3	12	TRBJ2-1	once	-	TGTGCCAGCAGCTTTGGGGAAAATGAGCAGTTCTTC	CASSFGENEQFF
TRBV6-1	15	TRBJ2-1	-	TRBD1	TGTGCCAGCAGGAACTCCGGGACAGGGGTAAATGAGCAGTTCTTC	CASRNSGTGVNEQFF
TRBV6-5	13	TRBJ2-5	once	-	TGTGCCAGCAGTTATGGGGGCCTTGAGACCCAGTACTTC	CASSYGGLETQYF
TRBV6-5	12	TRBJ1-4	-	-	TGTGCCAGCAGTAGTAAGGCTGAAAAACTGTTTTTT	CASSSKAEKLFF
TRBV15	14	TRBJ2-7	few	-	TGTGCCACCAGCCGCCCAGGACCGGGCTACGAGCAGTACTTC	CATSRPGPGYEQYF
TRBV6-6	15	TRBJ1-1	-	TRBD1	TGTGCCAGCACCGGTACAGGGGGAACATTTACTGAAGCTTTCTTT	CASTGTGGTFTEAFF
TRBV5-8	15	TRBJ2-7	-	TRBD2	TGTGCCAGCAGCCCCTTACTAGCGGGAGGGGTGCGGCAGTACTTC	CASSPLLAGGVRQYF
TRBV7-3	18	TRBJ1-1	once	-	TGTGCCAGCAGCTTAAACGCAGGTAGCGGAAGGGTGAACACTGAAGCTTTCTTT	CASSLNAGSGRVNTEAFF
TRBV5-4	15	TRBJ2-1	-	TRBD2	TGTGCCAGCAGCTTGGGGCTAGCGGATTACAATGAGCAGTTCTTC	CASSLGLADYNEQFF
TRBV6-1	13	TRBJ1-2	-	-	TGTGCCAGCAGTCCCGAGGCTAACTATGGCTACACCTTC	CASSPEANYGYTF
TRBV10-1	15	TRBJ2-2	few	-	TGCGCCAGCAGTGAAAGGAGGGACTTCACCGGGGAGCTGTTTTTT	CASSERRDFTGELFF
TRBV28	16	TRBJ2-1	-	TRBD2	TGTGCCAGCAGTCTCCCGACTAGCTTATCCTACGGGGGGCAGTTCTTC	CASSLPTSLSYGGQFF
TRBV11-2	14	TRBJ2-5	-	TRBD2	TGTGCCAGCAGCTTAGATATCCTAGCGGGATCCCAGTACTTC	CASSLDILAGSQYF
TRBV15	13	TRBJ1-1	-	-	TGTGCCACCAGTAAGACAGGGAACACTGAAGCTTTCTTT	CATSKTGNTEAFF
TRBV7-8	15	TRBJ1-2	-	TRBD1	TGTGCCAGCAGCTTATTGGGAGGGGGCAACTATGGCTACACCTTC	CASSLLGGGNYGYTF
TRBV20-1	11	TRBJ1-2	-	-	TGCAGTGCGAAACAAAACTATGGCTACACCTTC	CSAKQNYGYTF
TRBV21-1	11	TRBJ2-5	-	-	TGTGCCAGCAGGTACCAAGAGACCCAGTACTTC	CASRYQETQYF
TRBV7-9	16	TRBJ1-5	-	-	TGTGCCAGCAGCTTAGATGGGACATCTAGCAATCAGCCCCAGCATTTT	CASSLDGTSSNQPQHF
TRBV5-6	14	TRBJ1-1	-	-	TGTGCCAGCAGCTTAATTACACCGAACACTGAAGCTTTCTTT	CASSLITPNTEAFF
TRBV29-1	14	TRBJ2-7	-	-	TGCAGCGTTGAGGCCGACACCTACTCCTACGAGCAGTACTTC	CSVEADTYSYEQYF
TRBV5-1	16	TRBJ2-1	once	TRBD2	TGCGCCAGCAGCCCCCCTCGCGGGGGGGGTTACAATGAGCAGTTCTTC	CASSPPRGGGYNEQFF
TRBV18	13	TRBJ1-5	-	-	TGTGCCAGCTCACCGATCTGGAATCAGCCCCAGCATTTT	CASSPIWNQPQHF
TRBV6-5	14	TRBJ1-2	-	TRBD1	TGTGCCAGCAACCACGGGGACAGAAACTATGGCTACACCTTC	CASNHGDRNYGYTF
TRBV7-2	15	TRBJ1-2	-	TRBD1	TGTGCCAGCAGCTTAGCGAGACAGGGGCTAGGTGGCTACACCTTC	CASSLARQGLGGYTF
TRBV9	20	TRBJ2-3	-	TRBD2	TGTGCCAGCAGCCGCCCCCCCCTGTCCGCTAGCGGGGGAATCACAGATACGCAGTATTTT	CASSRPPLSASGGITDTQYF
TRBV11-3	15	TRBJ2-5	-	TRBD1	TGTGCCAGCAGTTCCGACAGGGACGGTGTAGAGACCCAGTACTTC	CASSSDRDGVETQYF
TRBV11-2	15	TRBJ1-4	-	-	TGTGCCAGCAGCCCCGACCCCCTCAGCACCGAAAAACTGTTTTTT	CASSPDPLSTEKLFF
TRBV7-2	15	TRBJ1-5	-	-	TGTGCCAGCAGCGCTAGAGGGGGGAACAATCAGCCCCAGCATTTT	CASSARGGNNQPQHF
TRBV10-3	12	TRBJ1-2	-	-	TGTGCCATCAGTGAGCTCCGCTATGGCTACACCTTC	CAISELRYGYTF
TRBV9	16	TRBJ1-2	-	-	TGTGCCAGCAGCGTAGAACAGGGCTCAAACAGCTATGGCTACACCTTC	CASSVEQGSNSYGYTF
TRBV5-6	13	TRBJ2-5	-	-	TGTGCCAGCAGGGCAGAGGGTCGAGAGACCCAGTACTTC	CASRAEGRETQYF
TRBV6-5	11	TRBJ2-4	-	-	TGTGCCAGCAGTTACTTATCAATTCAGTACTTC	CASSYLSIQYF
TRBV18	14	TRBJ2-4	-	-	TGTGCCAGCTCACCATTCTCTACCCAAAACATTCAGTACTTC	CASSPFSTQNIQYF
TRBV9	15	TRBJ2-2	-	-	TGTGCCAGCAGCCCAACACGGGTTAACACCGGGGAGCTGTTTTTT	CASSPTRVNTGELFF
TRBV5-8	15	TRBJ1-1	-	-	TGTGCCAGCAGCTTGGACCGCCATGCAAACACTGAAGCTTTCTTT	CASSLDRHANTEAFF
TRBV15	14	TRBJ2-1	-	-	TGTGCCACCGGGAGGGGGGTCTCCTACAATGAGCAGTTCTTC	CATGRGVSYNEQFF
TRBV2	13	TRBJ2-7	-	-	TGTGCCAGCAGTGGGGACGGCGTACGAAAGCAGTACTTC	CASSGDGVRKQYF
TRBV27	16	TRBJ1-5	-	-	TGTGCCAGCAGTACCGCCGGAGGGCATAGCAATCAGCCCCAGCATTTT	CASSTAGGHSNQPQHF
TRBV28	17	TRBJ1-3	few	-	TGTGCCAGCAGTCGCAGTAGGGGACAACGGCGTGGAAACACCATATATTTT	CASSRSRGQRRGNTIYF
TRBV19	15	TRBJ1-3	-	-	TGTGCCAGTAGTATAGGACTTCAGTCTGGAAACACCATATATTTT	CASSIGLQSGNTIYF
TRBV27	14	TRBJ2-1	-	TRBD2	TGTGCCAGCAGTACCCTCGGACTAGCGGGAGGCCCGTTCTTC	CASSTLGLAGGPFF
TRBV2	13	TRBJ2-7	-	TRBD1	TGTGCCAGTGAGGGACAGGGGGTCTACGAGCAGTACTTC	CASEGQGVYEQYF
TRBV18	15	TRBJ2-3	-	TRBD1	TGTGCCAGCTCACCAAACAGGGGAAACACAGATACGCAGTATTTT	CASSPNRGNTDTQYF
TRBV6-5	15	TRBJ2-1	-	-	TGTGCCAGCAGCGTACAGGAAGTCAACTACAATGAGCAGTTCTTC	CASSVQEVNYNEQFF
TRBV5-1	14	TRBJ1-4	-	-	TGCGCCAGCAGCCCCAAGGTGGCGGATGAAAAACTGTTTTTT	CASSPKVADEKLFF
TRBV7-2	15	TRBJ2-2	-	TRBD1	TGTGCCAGCACTCCCGGGACAGGCGGATCCGGGGAGCTGTTTTTT	CASTPGTGGSGELFF
TRBV7-2	15	TRBJ2-4	-	TRBD2	TGTGCCAGCAGACACGGGGGGGGCGCCAAAAACATTCAGTACTTC	CASRHGGGAKNIQYF
TRBV7-7	17	TRBJ2-7	-	TRBD2	TGTGCCAGCAGCTTAGGTATTGGGACTAGCGTGTACTACGAGCAGTACTTC	CASSLGIGTSVYYEQYF
TRBV5-4	12	TRBJ1-1	-	-	TGTGCCAGCAGTCGGGGTCGGGCTGAAGCTTTCTTT	CASSRGRAEAFF
TRBV11-3	17	TRBJ2-1	-	TRBD1	TGTGCCAGCAGCTTAGACCGGGACAGGGTAGGGGACAATGAGCAGTTCTTC	CASSLDRDRVGDNEQFF
TRBV18	13	TRBJ1-1	-	-	TGTGCCAGCTCACCGGTAAGGGGGACTGAAGCTTTCTTT	CASSPVRGTEAFF
TRBV27	15	TRBJ2-7	-	-	TGTGCCAGCAGTCTCATCCAGGGCGGATACTACGAGCAGTACTTC	CASSLIQGGYYEQYF
TRBV7-9	15	TRBJ2-5	few	TRBD1	TGTGCCAGCAGCTTAGATGTCAGGGGGCCGGAGACCCAGTACTTC	CASSLDVRGPETQYF
TRBV5-4	13	TRBJ1-2	-	-	TGTGCCAGCAGCTTGTCACAGGACTATGGCTACACCTTC	CASSLSQDYGYTF
TRBV5-1	14	TRBJ1-5	-	-	TGCGCCAGCAGCTTGGATGGCGGTAATCAGCCCCAGCATTTT	CASSLDGGNQPQHF
TRBV9	15	TRBJ1-6	-	-	TGTGCCAGCAGCGCCAGCCTTCCAGGGAATTCACCCCTCCACTTT	CASSASLPGNSPLHF